This TCR beta chain appears in the sequencing data of a study of cytomegalovirus exposure and HLA in healthy donors. Study conclusions and caveats: The HLA-A and HLA-B alleles of most subjects were reportedly predicted accurately from TCR beta sequences. CMV antigen specificity was confirmed in vitro for three CMV-associated chains.

The PCR made use of 60 Vbeta and 13 Jbeta primers. The repertoire was sequenced with immunoSEQ multiplex PCR; TCRdb's copy has only in-frame clones and lacks some. This sample carries 150,000 to 200,000 clones, 70% to 85% of them seen once, and the ten largest clones take around 2%. Of note for this clone: What it binds is not known.

The receptor's source is a man in his forties or fifties in good health and CMV-seropositive. Sequences were obtained from PBMCs.

CDR3 coding DNA: TGTGCCAGCAGCACCCACCCAATTGACAGGAACTCCTACGAGCAGTACTTC. Translation gives CASSTHPIDRNSYEQYF. The chain couples TRBV21-1 to TRBJ2-7; the D call TRBD1 from the table was never checked on the DNA. TRBV21-1 is a pseudogene locus. The CDR3 is made up of 17 amino acids.